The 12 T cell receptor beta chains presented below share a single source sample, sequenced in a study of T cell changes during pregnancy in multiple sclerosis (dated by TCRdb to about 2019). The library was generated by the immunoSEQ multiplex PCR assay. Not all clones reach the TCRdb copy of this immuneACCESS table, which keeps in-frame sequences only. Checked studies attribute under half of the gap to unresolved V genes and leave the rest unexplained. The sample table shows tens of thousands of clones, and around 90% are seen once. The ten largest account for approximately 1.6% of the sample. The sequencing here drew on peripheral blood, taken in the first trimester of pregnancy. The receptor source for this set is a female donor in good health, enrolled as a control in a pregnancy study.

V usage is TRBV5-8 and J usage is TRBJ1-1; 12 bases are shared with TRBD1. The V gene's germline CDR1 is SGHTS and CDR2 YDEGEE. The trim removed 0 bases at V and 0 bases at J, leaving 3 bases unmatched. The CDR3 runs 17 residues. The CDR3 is CASSLEGTGGLNTEAFF. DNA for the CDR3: TGTGCCAGCAGCTTGGAAGGGACAGGGGGCCTGAACACTGAAGCTTTCTTT. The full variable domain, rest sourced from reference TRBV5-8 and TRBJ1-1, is EAGVTQSPTHLIKTRGQQATLRCSPISGHTSVYWYQQALGLGLQFLLWYDEGEERNRGNFPPRFSGRQFPNYSSELNVNALELEDSALYLCASSLEGTGGLNTEAFFGQGTRLTVV.

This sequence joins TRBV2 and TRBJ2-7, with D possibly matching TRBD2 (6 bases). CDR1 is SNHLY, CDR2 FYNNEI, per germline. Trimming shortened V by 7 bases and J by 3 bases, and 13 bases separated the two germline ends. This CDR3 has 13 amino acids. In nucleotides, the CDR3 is TGTGCCAGCAAGGAGGGGTCAGGCTACGAGCAGTACTTC. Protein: CASKEGSGYEQYF.

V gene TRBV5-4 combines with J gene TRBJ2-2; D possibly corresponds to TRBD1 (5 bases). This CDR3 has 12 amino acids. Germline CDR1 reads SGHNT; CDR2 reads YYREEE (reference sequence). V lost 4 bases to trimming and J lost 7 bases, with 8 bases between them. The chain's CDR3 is CASSQGGGELFF. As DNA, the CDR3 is TGTGCCAGCAGCCAGGGCGGCGGGGAGCTGTTTTTT.

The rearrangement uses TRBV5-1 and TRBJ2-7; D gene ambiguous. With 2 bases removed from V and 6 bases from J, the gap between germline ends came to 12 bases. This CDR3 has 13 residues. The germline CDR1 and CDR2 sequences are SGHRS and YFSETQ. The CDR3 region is CASSFGSSFEQYF. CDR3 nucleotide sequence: TGCGCCAGCAGCTTCGGTTCGTCTTTCGAGCAGTACTTC.

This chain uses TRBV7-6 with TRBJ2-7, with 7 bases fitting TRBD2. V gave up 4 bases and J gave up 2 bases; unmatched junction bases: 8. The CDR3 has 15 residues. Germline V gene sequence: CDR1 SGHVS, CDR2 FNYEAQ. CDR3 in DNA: TGTGCCAGCAGCTCGGGTAGGGGAGGGGCCTACGAGCAGTACTTC. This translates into CASSSGRGGAYEQYF.

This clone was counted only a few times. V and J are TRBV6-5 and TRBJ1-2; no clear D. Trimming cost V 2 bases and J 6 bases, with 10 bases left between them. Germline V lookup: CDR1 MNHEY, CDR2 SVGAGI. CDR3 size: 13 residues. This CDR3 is CASSYGPYDGYTF. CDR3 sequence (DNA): TGTGCCAGCAGTTACGGGCCCTATGATGGCTACACCTTC.

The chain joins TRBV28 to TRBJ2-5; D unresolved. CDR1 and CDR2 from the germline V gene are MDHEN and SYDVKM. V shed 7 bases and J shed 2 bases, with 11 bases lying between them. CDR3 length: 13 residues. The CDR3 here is CASNGDLQETQYF. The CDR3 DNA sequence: TGTGCCAGCAATGGAGACCTTCAAGAGACCCAGTACTTC.

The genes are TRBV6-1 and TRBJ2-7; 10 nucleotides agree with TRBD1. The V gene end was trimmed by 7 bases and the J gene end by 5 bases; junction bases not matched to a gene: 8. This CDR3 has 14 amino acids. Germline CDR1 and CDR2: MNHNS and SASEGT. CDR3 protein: CASTTGQGYHEQYF. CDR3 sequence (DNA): TGTGCCAGCACGACGGGACAGGGGTACCACGAGCAGTACTTC.

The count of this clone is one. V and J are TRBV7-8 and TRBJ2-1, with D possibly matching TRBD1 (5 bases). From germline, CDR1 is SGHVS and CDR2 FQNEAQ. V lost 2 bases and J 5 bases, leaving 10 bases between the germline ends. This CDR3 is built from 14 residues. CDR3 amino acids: CASSLRGGNNEQFF. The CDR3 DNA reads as TGTGCCAGCAGCTTAAGGGGTGGGAACAATGAGCAGTTCTTC.

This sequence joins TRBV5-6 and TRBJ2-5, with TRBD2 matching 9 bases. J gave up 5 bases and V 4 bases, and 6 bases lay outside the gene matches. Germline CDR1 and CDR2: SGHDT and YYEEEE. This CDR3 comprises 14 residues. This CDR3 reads CASSPTAGGETQYF. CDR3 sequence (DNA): TGTGCCAGCAGCCCGACGGCGGGGGGGGAGACCCAGTACTTC.

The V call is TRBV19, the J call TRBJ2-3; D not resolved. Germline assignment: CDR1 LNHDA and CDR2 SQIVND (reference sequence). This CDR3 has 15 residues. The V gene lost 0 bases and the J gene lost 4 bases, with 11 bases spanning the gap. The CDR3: CASSIDRIAPDTQYF. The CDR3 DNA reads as TGTGCCAGTAGTATAGACCGTATAGCCCCAGATACGCAGTATTTT.

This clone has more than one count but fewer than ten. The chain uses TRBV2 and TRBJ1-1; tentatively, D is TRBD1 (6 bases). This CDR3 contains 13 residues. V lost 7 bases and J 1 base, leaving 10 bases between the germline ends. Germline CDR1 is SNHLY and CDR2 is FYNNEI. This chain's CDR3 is CASNLQGNTEAFF. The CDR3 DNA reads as TGTGCCAGCAACCTACAGGGGAACACTGAAGCTTTCTTT.